This T cell receptor beta chain is from a study of blood T cell repertoires in COVID-19. About the study: COVID-19 samples from acute and convalescent phases originated in the United States, Italy and Spain.

Germline V gene sequence: CDR1 MGHDK, CDR2 SYGVNS. CDR3 length: 13 residues. Between the trimmed V and J ends, which lost 0 bases and 0 bases, there was a span of 3 bases. Clones were sequenced by immunoSEQ multiplex PCR, and TCRdb holds only the in-frame ones, with some missing. The table records around 470,000 clones, 89% of them present only once. Sequences were obtained from peripheral blood. This clonotype was sampled from a young man with COVID-19, enrolled during active disease. The rearrangement joins TRBV25-1 to TRBJ2-7; D remains ambiguous. DNA for the CDR3: TGTGCCAGCAGTGAATATCACTCCTACGAGCAGTACTTC. Translated, it gives CASSEYHSYEQYF.